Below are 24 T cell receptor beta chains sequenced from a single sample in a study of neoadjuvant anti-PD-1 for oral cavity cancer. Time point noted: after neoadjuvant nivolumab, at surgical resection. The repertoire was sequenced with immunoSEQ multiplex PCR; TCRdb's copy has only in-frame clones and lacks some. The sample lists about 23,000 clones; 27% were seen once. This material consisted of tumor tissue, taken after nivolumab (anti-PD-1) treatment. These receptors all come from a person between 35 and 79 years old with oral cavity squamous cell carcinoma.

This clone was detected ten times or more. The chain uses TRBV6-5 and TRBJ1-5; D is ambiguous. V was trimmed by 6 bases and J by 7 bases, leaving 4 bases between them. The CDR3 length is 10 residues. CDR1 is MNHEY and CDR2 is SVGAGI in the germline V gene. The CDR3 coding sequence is TGTGCCAGCAGAAAACAGCCCCAGCATTTT. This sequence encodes CASRKQPQHF.

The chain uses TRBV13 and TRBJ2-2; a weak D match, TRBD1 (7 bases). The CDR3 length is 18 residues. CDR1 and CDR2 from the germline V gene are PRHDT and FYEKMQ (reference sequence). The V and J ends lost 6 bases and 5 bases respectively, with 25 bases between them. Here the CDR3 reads CASSLSGGGHRWTGELFF. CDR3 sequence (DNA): TGTGCCAGCAGTTTATCAGGGGGAGGACACCGGTGGACCGGGGAGCTGTTTTTT.

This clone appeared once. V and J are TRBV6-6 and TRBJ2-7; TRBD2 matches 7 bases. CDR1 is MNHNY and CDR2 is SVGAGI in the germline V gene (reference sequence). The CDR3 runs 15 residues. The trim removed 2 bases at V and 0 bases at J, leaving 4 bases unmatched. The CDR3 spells CASSYGRGSSYEQYF. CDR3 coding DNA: TGTGCCAGCAGTTACGGTCGCGGGAGCTCCTACGAGCAGTACTTC.

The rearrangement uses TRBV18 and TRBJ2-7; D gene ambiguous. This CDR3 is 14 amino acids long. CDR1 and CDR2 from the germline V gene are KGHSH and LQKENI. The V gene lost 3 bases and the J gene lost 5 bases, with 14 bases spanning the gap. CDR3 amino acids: CASSPPAGSNEQYF. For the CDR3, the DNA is TGTGCCAGCTCACCTCCGGCCGGGTCCAACGAGCAGTACTTC.

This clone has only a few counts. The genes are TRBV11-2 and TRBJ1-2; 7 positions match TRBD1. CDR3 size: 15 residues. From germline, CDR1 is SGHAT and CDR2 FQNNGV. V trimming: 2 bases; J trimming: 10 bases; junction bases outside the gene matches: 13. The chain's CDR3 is CASSLLRPDQGDYTF. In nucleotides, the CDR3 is TGTGCCAGCAGCTTATTACGGCCCGACCAGGGGGACTACACCTTC.

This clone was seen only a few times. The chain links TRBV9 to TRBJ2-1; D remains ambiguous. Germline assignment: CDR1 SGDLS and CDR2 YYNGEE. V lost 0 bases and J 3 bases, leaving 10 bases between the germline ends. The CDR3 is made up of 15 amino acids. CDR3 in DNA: TGTGCCAGCAGCGTAGATGTAGCAATCTACAATGAGCAGTTCTTC. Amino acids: CASSVDVAIYNEQFF.

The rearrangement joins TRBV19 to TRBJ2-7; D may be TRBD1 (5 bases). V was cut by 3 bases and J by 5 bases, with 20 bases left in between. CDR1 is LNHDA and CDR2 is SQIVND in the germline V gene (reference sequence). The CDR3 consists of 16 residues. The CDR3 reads CASSMRLWGASNEQYF. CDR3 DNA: TGTGCCAGTAGTATGAGGTTGTGGGGCGCGTCCAACGAGCAGTACTTC.

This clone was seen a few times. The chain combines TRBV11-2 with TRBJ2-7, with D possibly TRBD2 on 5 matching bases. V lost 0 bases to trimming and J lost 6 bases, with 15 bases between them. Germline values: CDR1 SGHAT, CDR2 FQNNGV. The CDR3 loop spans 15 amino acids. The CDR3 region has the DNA TGTGCCAGCAGCTTAGATCCGGGGTTTTTAGTCGAGCAGTACTTC. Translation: CASSLDPGFLVEQYF.

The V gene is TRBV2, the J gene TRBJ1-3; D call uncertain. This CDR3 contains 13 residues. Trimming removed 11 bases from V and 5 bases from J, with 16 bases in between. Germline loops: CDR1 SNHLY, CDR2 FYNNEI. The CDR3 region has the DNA TGTGCCGCTGCGGAGACCGGGAGAAACACCATATATTTT. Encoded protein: CAAAETGRNTIYF. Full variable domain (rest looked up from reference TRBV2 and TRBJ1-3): EPEVTQTPSHQVTQMGQEVILRCVPISNHLYFYWYRQILGQKVEFLVSFYNNEISEKSEIFDDQFSVERPDGSNFTLKIRSTKLEDSAMYFCAAAETGRNTIYFGEGSWLTVV.

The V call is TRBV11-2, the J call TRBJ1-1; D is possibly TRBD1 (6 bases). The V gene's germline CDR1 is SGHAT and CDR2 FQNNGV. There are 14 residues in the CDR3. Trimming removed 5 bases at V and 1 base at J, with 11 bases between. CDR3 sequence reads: CASSHWTANTEAFF. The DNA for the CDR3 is TGTGCCAGCAGCCATTGGACAGCGAACACTGAAGCTTTCTTT.

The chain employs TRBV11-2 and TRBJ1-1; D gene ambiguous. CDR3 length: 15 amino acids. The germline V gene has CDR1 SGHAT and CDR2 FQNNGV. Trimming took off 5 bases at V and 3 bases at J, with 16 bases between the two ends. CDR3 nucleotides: TGTGCCAGCAGCCCCGTAGGGTACGGTCACACTGAAGCTTTCTTT. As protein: CASSPVGYGHTEAFF.

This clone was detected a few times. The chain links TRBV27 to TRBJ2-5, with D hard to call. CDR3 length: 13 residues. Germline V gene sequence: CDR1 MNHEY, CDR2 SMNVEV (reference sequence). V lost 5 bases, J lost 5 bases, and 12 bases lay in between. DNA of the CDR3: TGTGCCAGCAGTATATACGCCAAGGAGACCCAGTACTTC. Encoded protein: CASSIYAKETQYF.

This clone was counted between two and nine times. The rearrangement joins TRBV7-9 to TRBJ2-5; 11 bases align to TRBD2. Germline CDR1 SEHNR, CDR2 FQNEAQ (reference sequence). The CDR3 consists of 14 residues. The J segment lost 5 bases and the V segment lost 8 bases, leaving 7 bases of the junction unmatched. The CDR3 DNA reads TGTGCCAGCTACCTTAGCGGGGGGGCTGAGACCCAGTACTTC. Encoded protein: CASYLSGGAETQYF.

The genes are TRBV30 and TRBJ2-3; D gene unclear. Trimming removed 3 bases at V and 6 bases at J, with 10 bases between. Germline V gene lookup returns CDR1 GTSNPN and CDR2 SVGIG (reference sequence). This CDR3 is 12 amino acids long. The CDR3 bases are TGTGCCTGGAGCCCCATTGGCGATACGCAGTATTTT. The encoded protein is CAWSPIGDTQYF. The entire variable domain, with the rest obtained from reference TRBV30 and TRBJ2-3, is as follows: SQTIHQWPATLVQPVGSPLSLECTVEGTSNPNLYWYRQAAGRGLQLLFYSVGIGQISSEVPQNLSASRPQDRQFILSSKKLLLSDSGFYLCAWSPIGDTQYFGPGTRLTVL.

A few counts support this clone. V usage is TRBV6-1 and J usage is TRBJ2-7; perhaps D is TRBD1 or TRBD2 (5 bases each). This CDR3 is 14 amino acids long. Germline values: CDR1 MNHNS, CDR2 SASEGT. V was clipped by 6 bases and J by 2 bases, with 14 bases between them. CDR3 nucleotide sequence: TGTGCCAGCAGGCTCCGGGACGGTCCCTACGAGCAGTACTTC. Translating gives CASRLRDGPYEQYF.

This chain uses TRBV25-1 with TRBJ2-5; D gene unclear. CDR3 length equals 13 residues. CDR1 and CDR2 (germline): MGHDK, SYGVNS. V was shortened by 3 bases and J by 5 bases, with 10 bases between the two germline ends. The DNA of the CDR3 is TGTGCCAGCAGTGATCCGCGGTTGGAGACCCAGTACTTC. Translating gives CASSDPRLETQYF.

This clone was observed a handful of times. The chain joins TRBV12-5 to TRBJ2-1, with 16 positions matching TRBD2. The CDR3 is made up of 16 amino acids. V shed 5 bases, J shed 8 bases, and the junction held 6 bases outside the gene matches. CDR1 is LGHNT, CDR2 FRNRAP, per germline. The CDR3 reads CASGLGLAGGWYEQFF. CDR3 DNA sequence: TGTGCTAGTGGTCTGGGACTAGCGGGGGGGTGGTATGAGCAGTTCTTC.

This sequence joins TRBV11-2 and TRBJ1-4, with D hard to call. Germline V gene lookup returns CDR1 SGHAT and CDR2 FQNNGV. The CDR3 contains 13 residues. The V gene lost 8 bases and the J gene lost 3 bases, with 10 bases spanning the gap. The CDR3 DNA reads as TGTGCCAGCGCCAGCAGCCCTAATGAAAAACTGTTTTTT. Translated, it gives CASASSPNEKLFF. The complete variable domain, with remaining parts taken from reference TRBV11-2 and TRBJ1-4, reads EAGVAQSPRYKIIEKRQSVAFWCNPISGHATLYWYQQILGQGPKLLIQFQNNGVVDDSQLPKDRFSAERLKGVDSTLKIQPAKLEDSAVYLCASASSPNEKLFFGSGTQLSVL.

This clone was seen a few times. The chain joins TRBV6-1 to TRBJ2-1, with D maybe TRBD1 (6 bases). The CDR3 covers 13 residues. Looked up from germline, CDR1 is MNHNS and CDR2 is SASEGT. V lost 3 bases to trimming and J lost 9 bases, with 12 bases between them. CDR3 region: CASSDWGLGEQFF. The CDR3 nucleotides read TGTGCCAGCAGTGATTGGGGGCTTGGTGAGCAGTTCTTC.

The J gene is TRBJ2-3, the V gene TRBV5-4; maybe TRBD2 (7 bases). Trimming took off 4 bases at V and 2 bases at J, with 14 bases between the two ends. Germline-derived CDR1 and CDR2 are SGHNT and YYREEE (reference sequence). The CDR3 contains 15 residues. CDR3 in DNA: TGTGCCAGCAGCGGGCGGGGGCCCATCACAGATACGCAGTATTTT. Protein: CASSGRGPITDTQYF.

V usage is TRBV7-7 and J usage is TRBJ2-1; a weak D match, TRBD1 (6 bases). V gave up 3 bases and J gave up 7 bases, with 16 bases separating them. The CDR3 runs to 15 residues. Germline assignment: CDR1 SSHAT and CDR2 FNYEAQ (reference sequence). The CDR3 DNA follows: TGTGCCAGCAGCTTGTATGGGGGCGCAGGGAATGAGCAGTTCTTC. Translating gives CASSLYGGAGNEQFF. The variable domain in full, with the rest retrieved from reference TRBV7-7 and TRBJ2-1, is GAGVSQSPRYKVTKRGQDVTLRCDPISSHATLYWYQQALGQGPEFLTYFNYEAQPDKSGLPSDRFSAERPEGSISTLTIQRTEQRDSAMYRCASSLYGGAGNEQFFGPGTRLTVL.

CDR3 in amino acids: CASSLTVRNYNEQFF. The CDR3 DNA reads as TGTGCCAGCAGCTTAACGGTCCGTAACTACAATGAGCAGTTCTTC. The chain combines TRBV7-3 with TRBJ2-1; no clear D. The V gene's germline CDR1 is SGHTA and CDR2 FQGTGA. V was cut by 0 bases and J by 3 bases, with 9 bases left in between. The CDR3 has 15 residues.

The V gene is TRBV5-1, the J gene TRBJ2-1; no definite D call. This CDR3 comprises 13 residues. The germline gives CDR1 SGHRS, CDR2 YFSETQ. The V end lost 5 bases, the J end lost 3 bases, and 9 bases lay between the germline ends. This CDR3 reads CASRGESYNEQFF. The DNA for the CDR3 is TGCGCCAGCAGGGGTGAGAGCTACAATGAGCAGTTCTTC.

The CDR3 nucleotides read TGTGCCATCAGTGACCAGAGGACAGGTATAAACACTGAAGCTTTCTTT. Translating it yields CAISDQRTGINTEAFF. This chain connects TRBV10-3 to TRBJ1-1, with 7 positions matching TRBD1. With 3 bases clipped from V and 2 bases from J, the junction kept 9 bases outside the gene matches. The CDR3 covers 16 residues. Germline V lookup: CDR1 ENHRY, CDR2 SYGVKD.